Listed below are T cell receptor beta chains from one sample, sequenced in a study of T-cell memory formation after mild COVID-19. MiXCR, applied by TCRdb to the 5' RACE reads, yields one record per CDR3 protein. In the table there are about 190,000 distinct CDR3 sequences, 8% to 11% of which are singletons. The material sequenced was PBMCs or a T cell subset sorted from them (not recorded which). The source of these receptors is a man between 18 and 35 years old who had mild COVID-19 (a few samples of this study predate the infection). Cell type and time point are not known. CDR3s include the opening cysteine and the closing phenylalanine or tryptophan. Each record gives: D gene, V gene, J gene, clone size, CDR3 protein, CDR3 DNA. The D gene is left open where the match is weak. Rows may omit the clone size; those that give it use once, few, many or a size class.

d_call: NA; v_call: TRBV7-2; j_call: TRBJ1-1; clone_size: NA; cdr3_aa: CASSLALLNTEAFF; cdr3_nt: TGTGCCAGCAGCTTAGCGCTGCTGAACACTGAAGCTTTCTTT
d_call: NA; v_call: TRBV20-1; j_call: TRBJ1-1; clone_size: NA; cdr3_aa: CSATEDTNTEAFF; cdr3_nt: TGCAGTGCTACTGAGGATACGAACACTGAAGCTTTCTTT
d_call: NA; v_call: TRBV7-2; j_call: TRBJ2-5; clone_size: few; cdr3_aa: CASSLTGFGGRETQYF; cdr3_nt: TGTGCCAGCAGCTTAACGGGTTTCGGGGGTCGAGAGACCCAGTACTTC
d_call: NA; v_call: TRBV7-9; j_call: TRBJ1-5; clone_size: many; cdr3_aa: CASSSETSPGQPQHF; cdr3_nt: TGTGCCAGCAGCTCGGAGACATCCCCGGGGCAGCCCCAGCATTTT
d_call: TRBD2; v_call: TRBV7-2; j_call: TRBJ2-3; clone_size: many; cdr3_aa: CASSLIAGAGDTQYF; cdr3_nt: TGTGCCAGCAGCTTAATAGCGGGGGCGGGGGATACGCAGTATTTT
d_call: TRBD1; v_call: TRBV5-1; j_call: TRBJ2-5; clone_size: NA; cdr3_aa: CASRTGGRQETQYF; cdr3_nt: TGCGCCAGCAGGACAGGGGGTCGGCAAGAGACCCAGTACTTC
d_call: TRBD2; v_call: TRBV5-1; j_call: TRBJ2-3; clone_size: NA; cdr3_aa: CARNRLAGGTTDTQYF; cdr3_nt: TGCGCCAGAAACCGACTAGCGGGGGGGACCACAGATACGCAGTATTTT
d_call: NA; v_call: TRBV5-1; j_call: TRBJ2-7; clone_size: many; cdr3_aa: CASSVTETYEQYF; cdr3_nt: TGCGCCAGCAGCGTTACTGAAACCTACGAGCAGTACTTC
d_call: TRBD1; v_call: TRBV10-3; j_call: TRBJ1-5; clone_size: NA; cdr3_aa: CAISDSGQDFNQPQHF; cdr3_nt: TGTGCCATCAGTGACTCGGGACAGGATTTTAATCAGCCCCAGCATTTT
d_call: TRBD2; v_call: TRBV4-2; j_call: TRBJ2-5; clone_size: once; cdr3_aa: CASSQGRSPGGQETQYF; cdr3_nt: TGTGCCAGCAGCCAAGGGAGGTCCCCGGGGGGCCAAGAGACCCAGTACTTC
d_call: NA; v_call: TRBV9; j_call: TRBJ2-2; clone_size: NA; cdr3_aa: CASSVGTGELFF; cdr3_nt: TGTGCCAGCAGCGTAGGCACCGGGGAGCTGTTTTTT
d_call: NA; v_call: TRBV6-2/TRBV6-3; j_call: TRBJ2-3; clone_size: few; cdr3_aa: CASSYYRNTQYF; cdr3_nt: TGTGCCAGCAGTTACTACCGAAATACGCAGTATTTT
d_call: TRBD1; v_call: TRBV5-1; j_call: TRBJ1-1; clone_size: NA; cdr3_aa: CASSTGTGGNPAFF; cdr3_nt: TGCGCCAGCAGCACGGGGACAGGGGGTAACCCGGCTTTCTTT
d_call: NA; v_call: TRBV9; j_call: TRBJ2-2; clone_size: NA; cdr3_aa: CASSVRIGTGELFF; cdr3_nt: TGTGCCAGCAGCGTAAGAATAGGAACCGGGGAGCTGTTTTTT
d_call: NA; v_call: TRBV29-1; j_call: TRBJ2-3; clone_size: few; cdr3_aa: CSVNSGDTQYF; cdr3_nt: TGCAGCGTTAACAGCGGAGATACGCAGTATTTT
d_call: NA; v_call: TRBV4-1; j_call: TRBJ2-3; clone_size: NA; cdr3_aa: CASSLGFGYTDTQYF; cdr3_nt: TGCGCCAGCAGCCTCGGCTTTGGCTATACGGATACGCAGTATTTT
d_call: TRBD1; v_call: TRBV7-2; j_call: TRBJ1-1; clone_size: NA; cdr3_aa: CASSTRDRENTEAFF; cdr3_nt: TGTGCCAGCAGCACTCGGGACAGAGAGAACACTGAAGCTTTCTTT
d_call: NA; v_call: TRBV24-1; j_call: TRBJ1-1; clone_size: NA; cdr3_aa: CATSDPNTEAFF; cdr3_nt: TGTGCCACCAGTGACCCGAACACTGAAGCTTTCTTT
d_call: NA; v_call: TRBV6-5; j_call: TRBJ1-1; clone_size: many; cdr3_aa: CASSHGKVRKNTEAFF; cdr3_nt: TGTGCCAGCAGCCATGGGAAGGTTCGAAAGAACACTGAAGCTTTCTTT
d_call: TRBD1; v_call: TRBV27; j_call: TRBJ1-4; clone_size: few; cdr3_aa: CASSLTGGRGEKLFF; cdr3_nt: TGTGCCAGCAGCTTGACAGGGGGCCGCGGGGAAAAACTGTTTTTT
d_call: TRBD2; v_call: TRBV20-1; j_call: TRBJ2-3; clone_size: many; cdr3_aa: CSALGGWYTQYF; cdr3_nt: TGCAGTGCTCTGGGGGGGTGGTATACGCAGTATTTT
d_call: NA; v_call: TRBV5-1; j_call: TRBJ2-5; clone_size: few; cdr3_aa: CASSLWGSGQETQYF; cdr3_nt: TGCGCCAGCAGCTTGTGGGGTAGCGGCCAAGAGACCCAGTACTTC
d_call: NA; v_call: TRBV12-3/TRBV12-4; j_call: TRBJ2-7; clone_size: few; cdr3_aa: CASSPAGRAPYEQYF; cdr3_nt: TGTGCCAGCAGTCCCGCGGGCAGGGCTCCCTACGAGCAGTACTTC
d_call: TRBD1; v_call: TRBV10-3; j_call: TRBJ1-2; clone_size: NA; cdr3_aa: CAIKSQGINGYTF; cdr3_nt: TGTGCCATCAAATCACAGGGGATAAATGGCTACACCTTC
d_call: NA; v_call: TRBV11-2; j_call: TRBJ2-5; clone_size: few; cdr3_aa: CASSYRDREETQYF; cdr3_nt: TGTGCCAGCAGCTACCGAGACAGAGAAGAGACCCAGTACTTC
d_call: TRBD2; v_call: TRBV20-1; j_call: TRBJ2-1; clone_size: few; cdr3_aa: CSAPRTGGLRNEQFF; cdr3_nt: TGCAGTGCTCCAAGGACGGGGGGTCTTAGGAATGAGCAGTTCTTC
d_call: NA; v_call: TRBV7-2; j_call: TRBJ2-1; clone_size: many; cdr3_aa: CASSRGGGKYNEQFF; cdr3_nt: TGTGCCAGCAGCCGCGGGGGCGGGAAATACAATGAGCAGTTCTTC
d_call: NA; v_call: TRBV5-1; j_call: TRBJ1-2; clone_size: NA; cdr3_aa: CASSLDDNYGYTF; cdr3_nt: TGCGCCAGCAGCTTGGATGACAACTATGGCTACACCTTC
d_call: NA; v_call: TRBV3-1; j_call: TRBJ1-3; clone_size: NA; cdr3_aa: CASSQAAGNTIYF; cdr3_nt: TGTGCCAGCAGCCAGGCGGCTGGAAACACCATATATTTT
d_call: NA; v_call: TRBV6-2/TRBV6-3; j_call: TRBJ2-7; clone_size: few; cdr3_aa: CASSYWGQGGSYEQYF; cdr3_nt: TGTGCCAGCAGTTACTGGGGGCAGGGAGGGTCCTACGAGCAGTACTTC
d_call: NA; v_call: TRBV4-2; j_call: TRBJ2-5; clone_size: many; cdr3_aa: CASSQGQWETQYF; cdr3_nt: TGTGCCAGCAGCCAAGGCCAGTGGGAGACCCAGTACTTC
d_call: NA; v_call: TRBV24-1; j_call: TRBJ2-5; clone_size: NA; cdr3_aa: CATSDLRGEETQYF; cdr3_nt: TGTGCCACCAGTGATTTGAGAGGGGAAGAGACCCAGTACTTC
d_call: TRBD1; v_call: TRBV20-1; j_call: TRBJ1-2; clone_size: NA; cdr3_aa: CSAWDRGNYGYTF; cdr3_nt: TGCAGTGCCTGGGACAGGGGGAACTATGGCTACACCTTC
d_call: NA; v_call: TRBV5-1; j_call: TRBJ1-6; clone_size: NA; cdr3_aa: CASSLALGDSPLHF; cdr3_nt: TGCGCCAGCAGCTTGGCCCTCGGCGATTCACCCCTCCACTTT
d_call: TRBD1; v_call: TRBV13; j_call: TRBJ2-5; clone_size: few; cdr3_aa: CASSGTTGSQYF; cdr3_nt: TGTGCCAGCAGCGGAACGACAGGGTCCCAGTACTTC
d_call: NA; v_call: TRBV5-1; j_call: TRBJ2-4; clone_size: many; cdr3_aa: CASSFFSSAGNIQYF; cdr3_nt: TGCGCCAGCAGCTTCTTCAGTAGCGCTGGGAACATTCAGTACTTC
d_call: TRBD2; v_call: TRBV7-3; j_call: TRBJ2-3; clone_size: NA; cdr3_aa: CASSPVGGGLAGSTDTQYF; cdr3_nt: TGTGCCAGCAGCCCCGTGGGGGGGGGACTAGCGGGGAGCACAGATACGCAGTATTTT
d_call: NA; v_call: TRBV20-1; j_call: TRBJ1-1; clone_size: few; cdr3_aa: CSASGPPGAFF; cdr3_nt: TGCAGTGCTAGTGGCCCACCGGGAGCTTTCTTT
d_call: TRBD1; v_call: TRBV5-1; j_call: TRBJ2-2; clone_size: NA; cdr3_aa: CASSSSRDSSNTGELFF; cdr3_nt: TGCGCCAGCAGCTCATCCCGGGACAGCAGTAACACCGGGGAGCTGTTTTTT
d_call: NA; v_call: TRBV15; j_call: TRBJ2-2; clone_size: NA; cdr3_aa: CATSRDHATASYGELFF; cdr3_nt: TGTGCCACCAGCAGAGATCATGCGACAGCATCATACGGGGAGCTGTTTTTT
d_call: TRBD2; v_call: TRBV7-2; j_call: TRBJ2-3; clone_size: few; cdr3_aa: CASSLGPSGASDTQYF; cdr3_nt: TGTGCCAGCAGCTTAGGGCCTAGCGGGGCCTCAGATACGCAGTATTTT
d_call: NA; v_call: TRBV7-2; j_call: TRBJ2-2; clone_size: few; cdr3_aa: CASSSAGTGELFF; cdr3_nt: TGTGCCAGCAGCTCAGCAGGCACCGGGGAGCTGTTTTTT
d_call: NA; v_call: TRBV11-1; j_call: TRBJ2-3; clone_size: many; cdr3_aa: CASRSTDTQYF; cdr3_nt: TGTGCCAGCAGGTCCACAGATACGCAGTATTTT
d_call: NA; v_call: TRBV20-1; j_call: TRBJ1-2; clone_size: few; cdr3_aa: CSATSDRTHLYGYTF; cdr3_nt: TGCAGTGCTACTTCAGACCGTACCCACCTGTATGGCTACACCTTC
d_call: TRBD1; v_call: TRBV20-1; j_call: TRBJ1-1; clone_size: few; cdr3_aa: CSANFDRAMWVDTEAFF; cdr3_nt: TGCAGTGCTAACTTCGACAGGGCAATGTGGGTGGACACTGAAGCTTTCTTT
d_call: NA; v_call: TRBV30; j_call: TRBJ2-4; clone_size: NA; cdr3_aa: CAWSVLGGVLSLQYF; cdr3_nt: TGTGCCTGGAGTGTACTAGGCGGCGTCCTTTCGCTTCAGTACTTC